What follows is one TCR beta chain and its context. Its antigen remains unidentified. Use of 60 Vbeta and 13 Jbeta primers characterized the PCR. Clones were read by immunoSEQ multiplex PCR, and TCRdb kept only the in-frame ones, dropping some. The sample has roughly 200,000 clones, around 73% seen once. The CDR3 covers 15 residues. Germline V gene lookup returns CDR1 LGHNA and CDR2 YNFKEQ. V was pared by 1 base and J by 6 bases, with 5 bases of the junction left unmatched. This record comes from a study of cytomegalovirus exposure and HLA in healthy donors. Study outcomes and limitations: Some V segments could not be told apart, so they were left out, TRBV6-2 and TRBV6-3 among them.

The clonotype originates from a man in his fifties or sixties in good health and CMV-seronegative. This chain uses TRBV4-2 with TRBJ2-3; TRBD2 matches at 9 bases. Sequenced sample: PBMCs. In nucleotides, the CDR3 is TGTGCCAGCAGCCAAGGTCGTCTAGCGGGGGATACGCAGTATTTT. Protein sequence: CASSQGRLAGDTQYF.